This TCR beta chain was sequenced for a study of cytomegalovirus exposure and HLA in healthy donors. Study outcomes and limitations: Investigators reported over 150 TCR beta chains as tied to cytomegalovirus. Further analysis, carried out later, found HLA-associated TCR beta chains more clonally expanded than equally common other chains. Most of the CMV-associated TCR beta chains (in a later analysis) appeared to be HLA-restricted. Likely technical artifact: a cluster of highly shared sequence variants.

Primers for the PCR totalled 60 Vbeta and 13 Jbeta. The method was immunoSEQ multiplex PCR; TCRdb's version includes in-frame clones alone and lacks a portion of them. Its listing shows about 51,000 clones. This CDR3 is built from 16 residues. The germline V gene encodes CDR1 SQVTM and CDR2 ANQGSEA. V lost 3 bases, J lost 1 base, and 11 bases stayed unmatched. As to this clone: The antigen is not known.

The chain employs TRBV29-1 and TRBJ1-2; 7 bases agree with TRBD1. Specimen: PBMCs. This receptor was taken from a man in his forties or fifties in good health and CMV-seropositive. CDR3 protein: CSVDLTGQVLNYGYTF. CDR3 bases: TGCAGCGTTGACCTCACCGGACAGGTTCTTAACTATGGCTACACCTTC.